Given below is one T cell receptor beta chain in context. Its target antigen remains unknown. No clone much larger than this one lies a single base away; base qualities are absent. This was a case-control study nested in a cohort of healthcare workers in London, UK, who had nasopharyngeal swab PCR tests and blood samples taken every week. Healthcare workers were recruited during the week of the UK lockdown, between 23 and 31 March 2020, and followed weekly for up to roughly 16 weeks. From its cysteine to its phenylalanine, the CDR3 spans 13 amino acids. Only CDR3 DNA remains: 39 bases, in frame from the first base. From a lookup of the germline V gene (reference sequence), CDR1 and CDR2 are DFQATT and SNEGSKA. Relative to germline, V is missing 3 bases and J is missing 1 base, with 2 bases of the junction outside any gene match. This record belongs to a study of early T cells in non-severe SARS-CoV-2 infection (dated by TCRdb to 2020 to 2023). In terms of the full investigation: TCR sequencing used bulk RNA from unsorted whole blood, so alpha and beta chains could not be paired.

The receptor library was made with 5' RACE. Sequenced using a NextSeq 500. In the TCR library protocol, unique molecular identifiers were attached to individual cDNA molecules to correct for PCR bias and sequencing error. Both TCR alpha and beta chains were sequenced, and tight co-correlation was observed between alpha and beta sequence abundances in each sample. In the authors' own workflow: Decombinator V4 was used to perform V gene, J gene and CDR3 annotation of TCR sequences. Expanded TCRs were defined as changing significantly between any two time points under a Poisson model with p below 0.0001. TCR abundances were normalised to the total number of TCRs sequenced in each sample and reported as counts per million. MAIT TCRs were defined by TRAV1-2 paired with TRAJ12, TRAJ20 or TRAJ33, and iNKT TCRs by TRAV10 paired with TRAJ18. VDJdb, accessed on 1 November 2021, was searched for TCRs annotated for CMV, EBV and SARS-CoV-2, and TCRs annotated for more than one antigen were excluded. The public reads were run again by TCRdb, first through fastp at Q25 and then through MiXCR, and only productive beta chains were kept. Merged by CDR3 protein, the rows form single entries marked with the most common genes and DNA. The V and J calls and clone size are TCRdb's, not the authors'. For this sample the table gives 60,000 to 90,000 distinct CDR3 sequences, of which roughly 9.6% were detected only once. The ten largest clones take up roughly 4.8% of the sample.

The investigation overall reported the following: VDJdb matching was skewed toward anti-spike CD8 responses and likely underestimated virus-specific expansions, missing private and CD4 specificities.

The chain was built from TRBV20-1 and TRBJ1-1; 7 bases in the middle match TRBD1. The sample comprised whole blood. This TCR was sampled from an adult who was a healthcare worker with PCR-confirmed SARS-CoV-2 infection or an uninfected control (not recorded which). CDR3 protein: CSASRQGNTEAFF. The DNA reads as follows: TGCAGTGCTAGTCGACAGGGGAACACTGAAGCTTTCTTT.